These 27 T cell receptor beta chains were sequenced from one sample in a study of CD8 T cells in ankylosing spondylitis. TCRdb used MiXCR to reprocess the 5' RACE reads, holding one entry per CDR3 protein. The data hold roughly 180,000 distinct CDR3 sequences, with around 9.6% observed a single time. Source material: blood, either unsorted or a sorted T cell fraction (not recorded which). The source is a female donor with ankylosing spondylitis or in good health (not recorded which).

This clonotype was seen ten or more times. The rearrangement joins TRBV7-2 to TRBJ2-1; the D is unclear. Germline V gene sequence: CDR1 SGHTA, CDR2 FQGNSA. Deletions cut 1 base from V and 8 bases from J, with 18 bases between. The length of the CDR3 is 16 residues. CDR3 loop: CASSLDLWGSWDEQFF. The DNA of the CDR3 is TGTGCCAGCAGCTTAGACCTTTGGGGTAGCTGGGATGAGCAGTTCTTC.

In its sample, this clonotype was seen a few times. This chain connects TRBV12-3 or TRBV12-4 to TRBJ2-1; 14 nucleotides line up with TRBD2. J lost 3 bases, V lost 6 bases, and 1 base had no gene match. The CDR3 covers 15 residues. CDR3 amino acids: CASRGLAGDYNEQFF. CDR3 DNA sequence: TGTGCCAGCAGGGGACTAGCGGGAGACTACAATGAGCAGTTCTTC.

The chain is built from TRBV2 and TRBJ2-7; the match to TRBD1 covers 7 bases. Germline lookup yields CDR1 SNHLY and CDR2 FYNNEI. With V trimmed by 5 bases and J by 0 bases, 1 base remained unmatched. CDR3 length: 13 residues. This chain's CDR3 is CASSWDSSYEQYF. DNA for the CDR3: TGTGCCAGCAGTTGGGACAGCTCCTACGAGCAGTACTTC.

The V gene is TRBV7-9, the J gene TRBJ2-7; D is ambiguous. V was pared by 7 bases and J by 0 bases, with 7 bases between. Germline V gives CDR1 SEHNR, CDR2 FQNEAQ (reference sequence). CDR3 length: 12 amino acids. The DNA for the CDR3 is TGTGCCAGCACCCCCCCCTCCTACGAGCAGTACTTC. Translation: CASTPPSYEQYF.

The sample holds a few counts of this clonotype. CDR3 coding DNA: TGTGCCAGCAGCTACCCCCGGACGGGAGAGACCCAGTACTTC. Amino acids: CASSYPRTGETQYF. This rearrangement joins TRBV11-2 to TRBJ2-5; D gene uncertain. Germline values: CDR1 SGHAT, CDR2 FQNNGV. This CDR3 is 14 amino acids long. Trimming removed 4 bases at V and 4 bases at J, with 13 bases between.

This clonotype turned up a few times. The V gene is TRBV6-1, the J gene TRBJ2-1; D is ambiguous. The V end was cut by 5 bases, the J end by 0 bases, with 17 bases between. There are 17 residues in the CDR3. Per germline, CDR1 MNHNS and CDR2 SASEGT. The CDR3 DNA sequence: TGTGCCAGCAGTATTAGACGGAAATGGGACTCCTACAATGAGCAGTTCTTC. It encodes CASSIRRKWDSYNEQFF.

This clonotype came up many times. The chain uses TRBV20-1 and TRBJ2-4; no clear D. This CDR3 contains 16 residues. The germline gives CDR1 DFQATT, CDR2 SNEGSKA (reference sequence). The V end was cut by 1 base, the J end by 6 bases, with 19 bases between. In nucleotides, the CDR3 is TGCAGTGCTAGAGGTCCCTATCAACTATGGCTAAACATTCAGTACTTC. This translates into CSARGPYQLWLNIQYF.

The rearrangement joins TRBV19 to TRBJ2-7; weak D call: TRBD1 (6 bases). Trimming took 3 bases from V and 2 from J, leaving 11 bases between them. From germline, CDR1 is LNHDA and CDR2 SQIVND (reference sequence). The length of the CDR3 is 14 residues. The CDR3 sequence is CASSIDRNPYEQYF. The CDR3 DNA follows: TGTGCCAGTAGTATCGACAGGAATCCCTACGAGCAGTACTTC.

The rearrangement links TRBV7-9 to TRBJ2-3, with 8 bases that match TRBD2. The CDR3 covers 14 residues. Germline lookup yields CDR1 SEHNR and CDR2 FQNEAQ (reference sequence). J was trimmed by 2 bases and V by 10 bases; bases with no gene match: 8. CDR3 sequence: CATELAAITDTQYF. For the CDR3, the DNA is TGTGCCACCGAACTAGCGGCTATCACAGATACGCAGTATTTT.

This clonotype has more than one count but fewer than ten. This CDR3 reads CASSYSVWGQGRNYGYTF. CDR3 nucleotide sequence: TGTGCCAGCAGTTACTCGGTTTGGGGTCAAGGCAGAAACTATGGCTACACCTTC. J is TRBJ1-2 and V is TRBV6-2 or TRBV6-3, with D hard to call. This CDR3 spans 18 amino acids. With 0 bases removed from V and 2 bases from J, the gap between germline ends came to 19 bases. Germline V gives CDR1 MNHEY, CDR2 SVGEGT.

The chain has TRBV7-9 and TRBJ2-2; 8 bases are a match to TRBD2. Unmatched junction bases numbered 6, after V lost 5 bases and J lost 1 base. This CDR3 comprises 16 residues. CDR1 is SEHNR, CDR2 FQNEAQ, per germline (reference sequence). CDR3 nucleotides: TGTGCCAGCAGCAAGTCCGGGACTAGGAACACCGGGGAGCTGTTTTTT. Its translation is CASSKSGTRNTGELFF.

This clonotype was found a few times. The CDR3 sequence: CASSVTTGDLGLENEQFF. In DNA, the CDR3 is TGTGCCAGCAGCGTAACCACAGGGGACCTGGGGCTGGAAAATGAGCAGTTCTTC. The chain employs TRBV9 and TRBJ2-1; 7 bases match TRBD1. CDR1 and CDR2 from the germline V gene are SGDLS and YYNGEE. V trimming: 1 base; J trimming: 7 bases; junction bases outside the gene matches: 17. This CDR3 is 18 amino acids long.

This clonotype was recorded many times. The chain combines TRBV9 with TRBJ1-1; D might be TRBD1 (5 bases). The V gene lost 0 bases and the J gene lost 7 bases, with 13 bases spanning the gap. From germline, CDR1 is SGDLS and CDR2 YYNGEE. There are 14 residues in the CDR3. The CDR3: CASSVEGVGDEAFF. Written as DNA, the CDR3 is TGTGCCAGCAGCGTAGAAGGGGTTGGGGATGAAGCTTTCTTT.

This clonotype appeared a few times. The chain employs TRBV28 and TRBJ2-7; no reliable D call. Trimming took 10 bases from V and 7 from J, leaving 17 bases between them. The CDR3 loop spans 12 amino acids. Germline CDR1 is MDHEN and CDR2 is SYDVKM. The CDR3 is CATRSTFEEQYF. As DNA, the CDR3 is TGTGCCACCCGCTCTACCTTCGAGGAGCAGTACTTC.

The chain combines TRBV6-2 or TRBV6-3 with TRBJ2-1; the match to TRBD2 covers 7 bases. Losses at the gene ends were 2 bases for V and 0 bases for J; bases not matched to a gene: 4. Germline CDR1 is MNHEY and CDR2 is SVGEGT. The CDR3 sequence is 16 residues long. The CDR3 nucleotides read TGTGCCAGCAGTTACGTTGGGAGGGGCTCCTACAATGAGCAGTTCTTC. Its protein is CASSYVGRGSYNEQFF.

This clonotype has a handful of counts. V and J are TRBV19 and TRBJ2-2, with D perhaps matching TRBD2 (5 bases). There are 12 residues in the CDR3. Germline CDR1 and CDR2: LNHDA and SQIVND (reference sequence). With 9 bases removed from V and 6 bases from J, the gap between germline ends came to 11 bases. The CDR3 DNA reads TGTGCCAGCTGGACTGTACCCGGGGAGCTGTTTTTT. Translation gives CASWTVPGELFF.

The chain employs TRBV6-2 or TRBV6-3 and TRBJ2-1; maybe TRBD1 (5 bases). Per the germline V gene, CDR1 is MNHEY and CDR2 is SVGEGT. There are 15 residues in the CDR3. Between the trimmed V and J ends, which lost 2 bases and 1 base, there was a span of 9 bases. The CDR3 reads CASSYGADSYNEQFF. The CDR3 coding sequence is TGTGCCAGCAGTTACGGGGCGGATTCCTACAATGAGCAGTTCTTC.

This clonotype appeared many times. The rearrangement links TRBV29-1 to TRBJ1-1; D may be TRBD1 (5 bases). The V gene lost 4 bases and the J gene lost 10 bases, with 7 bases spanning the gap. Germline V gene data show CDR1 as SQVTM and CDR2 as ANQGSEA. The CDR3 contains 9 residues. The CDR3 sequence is CSVGGGAFF. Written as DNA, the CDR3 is TGCAGCGTTGGTGGGGGAGCTTTCTTT.

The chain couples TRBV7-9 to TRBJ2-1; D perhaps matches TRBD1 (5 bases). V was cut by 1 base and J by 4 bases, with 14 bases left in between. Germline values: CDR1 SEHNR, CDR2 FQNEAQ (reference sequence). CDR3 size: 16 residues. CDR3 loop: CASSLVVGDSYNEQFF. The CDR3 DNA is TGTGCCAGCAGCTTAGTTGTCGGTGACAGTTACAATGAGCAGTTCTTC.

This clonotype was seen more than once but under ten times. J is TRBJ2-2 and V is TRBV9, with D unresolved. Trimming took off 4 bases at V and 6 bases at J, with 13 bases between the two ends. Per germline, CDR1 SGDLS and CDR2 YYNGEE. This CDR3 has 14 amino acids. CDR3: CASSSTERSGELFF. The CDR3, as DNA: TGTGCCAGCAGCTCAACGGAAAGATCCGGGGAGCTGTTTTTT.

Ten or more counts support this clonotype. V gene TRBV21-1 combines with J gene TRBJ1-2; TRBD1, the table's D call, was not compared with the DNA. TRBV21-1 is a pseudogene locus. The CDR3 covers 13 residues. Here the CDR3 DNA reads TGTGCCAGCAGCAAAGAACAGGGGGCAGAAGACACCTTC. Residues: CASSKEQGAEDTF.

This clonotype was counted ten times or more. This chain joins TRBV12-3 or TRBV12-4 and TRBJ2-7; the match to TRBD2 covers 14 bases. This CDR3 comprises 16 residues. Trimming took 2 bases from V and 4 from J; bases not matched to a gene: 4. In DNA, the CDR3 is TGTGCCAGCAGTTTATCTGGGACTAGCGGGAGTTACGAGCAGTACTTC. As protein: CASSLSGTSGSYEQYF.

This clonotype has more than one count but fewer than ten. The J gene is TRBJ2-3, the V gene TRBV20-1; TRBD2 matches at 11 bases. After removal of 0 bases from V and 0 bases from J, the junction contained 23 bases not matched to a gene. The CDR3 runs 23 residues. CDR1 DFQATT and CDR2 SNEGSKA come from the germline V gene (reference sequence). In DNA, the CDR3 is TGCAGTGCTAGAGATCCACTGGTGACGACCGGGACTAGCGGATCCTCTAGCACAGATACGCAGTATTTT. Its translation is CSARDPLVTTGTSGSSSTDTQYF.

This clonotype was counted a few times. CDR3 protein: CASSVADPGNTIYF. CDR3 in DNA: TGTGCCAGCAGCGTAGCAGACCCCGGGAACACCATATATTTT. The chain couples TRBV9 to TRBJ1-3; D is uncertain. Trimming removed 0 bases at V and 7 bases at J, with 11 bases between. The CDR3 covers 14 residues. CDR1 and CDR2 from the germline V gene are SGDLS and YYNGEE.

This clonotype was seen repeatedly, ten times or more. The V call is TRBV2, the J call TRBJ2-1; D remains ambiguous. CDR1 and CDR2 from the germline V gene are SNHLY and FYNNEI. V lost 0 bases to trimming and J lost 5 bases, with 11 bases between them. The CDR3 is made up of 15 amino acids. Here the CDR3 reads CASSEAYGRNNEQFF. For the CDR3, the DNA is TGTGCCAGCAGTGAAGCTTACGGACGTAACAATGAGCAGTTCTTC.

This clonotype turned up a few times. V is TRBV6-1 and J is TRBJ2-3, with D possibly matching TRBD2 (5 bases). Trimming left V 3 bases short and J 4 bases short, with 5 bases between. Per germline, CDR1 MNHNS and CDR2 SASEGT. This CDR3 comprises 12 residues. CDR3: CASSERADTQYF. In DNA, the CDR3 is TGTGCCAGCAGTGAGCGGGCAGATACGCAGTATTTT.

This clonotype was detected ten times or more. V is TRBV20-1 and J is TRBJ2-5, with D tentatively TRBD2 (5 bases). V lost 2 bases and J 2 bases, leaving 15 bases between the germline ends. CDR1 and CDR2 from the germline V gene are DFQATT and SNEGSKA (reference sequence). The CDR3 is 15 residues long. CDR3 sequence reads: CSARPADRTQETQYF. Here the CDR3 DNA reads TGCAGTGCTAGACCAGCGGATCGTACTCAAGAGACCCAGTACTTC.